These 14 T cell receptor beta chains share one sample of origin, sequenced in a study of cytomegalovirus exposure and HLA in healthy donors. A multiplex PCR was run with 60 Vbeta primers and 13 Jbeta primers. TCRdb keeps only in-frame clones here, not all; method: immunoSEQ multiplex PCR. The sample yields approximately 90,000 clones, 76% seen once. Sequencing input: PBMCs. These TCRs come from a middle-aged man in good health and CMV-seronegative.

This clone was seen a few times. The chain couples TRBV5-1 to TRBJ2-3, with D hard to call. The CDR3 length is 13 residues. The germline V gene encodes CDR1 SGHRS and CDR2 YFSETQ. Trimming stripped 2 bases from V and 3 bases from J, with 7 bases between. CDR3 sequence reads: CASSFLVTDTQYF. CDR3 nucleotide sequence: TGCGCCAGCAGCTTTCTAGTGACAGATACGCAGTATTTT.

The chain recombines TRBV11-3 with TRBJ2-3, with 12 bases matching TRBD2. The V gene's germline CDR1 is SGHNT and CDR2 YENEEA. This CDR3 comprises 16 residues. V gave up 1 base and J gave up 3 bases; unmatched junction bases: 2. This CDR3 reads CASSLVGTSGTDTQYF. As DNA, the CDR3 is TGTGCCAGCAGCTTAGTCGGGACTAGCGGGACAGATACGCAGTATTTT.

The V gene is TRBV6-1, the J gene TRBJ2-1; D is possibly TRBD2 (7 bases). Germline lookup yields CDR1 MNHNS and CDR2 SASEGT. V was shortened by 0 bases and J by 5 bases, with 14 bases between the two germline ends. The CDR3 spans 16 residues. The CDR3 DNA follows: TGTGCCAGCAGTGAAGCGCGGCAGGGGAGGGACAATGAGCAGTTCTTC. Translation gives CASSEARQGRDNEQFF.

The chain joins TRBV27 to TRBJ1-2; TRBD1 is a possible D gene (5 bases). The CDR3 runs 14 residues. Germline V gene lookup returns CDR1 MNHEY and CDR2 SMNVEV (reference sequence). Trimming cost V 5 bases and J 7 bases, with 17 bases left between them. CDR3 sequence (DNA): TGTGCCAGCAGTGCAATCTTTCAGGGTTCTGGCTACACCTTC. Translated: CASSAIFQGSGYTF.

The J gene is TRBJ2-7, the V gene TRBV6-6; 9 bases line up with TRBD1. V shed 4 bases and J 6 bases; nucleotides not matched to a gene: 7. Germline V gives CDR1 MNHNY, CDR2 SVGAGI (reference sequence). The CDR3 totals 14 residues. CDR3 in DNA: TGTGCCAGCAGTTTTCTAGAGACAGGGGGCGAGCAGTACTTC. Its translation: CASSFLETGGEQYF.

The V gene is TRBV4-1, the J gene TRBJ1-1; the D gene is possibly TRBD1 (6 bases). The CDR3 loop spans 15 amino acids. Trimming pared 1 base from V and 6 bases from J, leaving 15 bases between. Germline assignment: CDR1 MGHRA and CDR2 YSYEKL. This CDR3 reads CASSQGAGAGAEAFF. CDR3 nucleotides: TGCGCCAGCAGCCAAGGAGCGGGGGCTGGGGCTGAAGCTTTCTTT.

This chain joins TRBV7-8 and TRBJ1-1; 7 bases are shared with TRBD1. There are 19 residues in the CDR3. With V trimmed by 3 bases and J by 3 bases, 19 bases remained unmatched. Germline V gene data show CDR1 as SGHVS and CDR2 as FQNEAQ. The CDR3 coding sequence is TGTGCCAGCAGCTTTCCAAGCTCGTGGGAACAGGGGATTGACACTGAAGCTTTCTTT. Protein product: CASSFPSSWEQGIDTEAFF.

CDR3 DNA: TGCGCCAGCAGCTTGGTTGGCCTGACAGGGGTCCTTCGGAACACCGGGGAGCTGTTTTTT. Protein sequence: CASSLVGLTGVLRNTGELFF. The chain is built from TRBV5-1 and TRBJ2-2, with 8 bases aligning to TRBD1. There are 20 residues in the CDR3. The V and J ends lost 0 bases and 1 base, in that order; junction bases with no gene match: 14. Germline V gene lookup returns CDR1 SGHRS and CDR2 YFSETQ.

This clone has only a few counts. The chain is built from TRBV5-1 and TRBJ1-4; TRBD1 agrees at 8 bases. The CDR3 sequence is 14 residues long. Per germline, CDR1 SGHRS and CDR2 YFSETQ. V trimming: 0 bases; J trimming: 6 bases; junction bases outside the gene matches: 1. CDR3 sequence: CASSLGTGYEKLFF. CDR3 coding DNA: TGCGCCAGCAGCTTGGGGACAGGGTATGAAAAACTGTTTTTT.

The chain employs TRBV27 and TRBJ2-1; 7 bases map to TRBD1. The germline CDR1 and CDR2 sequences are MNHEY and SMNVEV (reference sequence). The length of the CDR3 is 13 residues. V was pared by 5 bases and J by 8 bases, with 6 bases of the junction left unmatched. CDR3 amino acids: CASSAARGHEQFF. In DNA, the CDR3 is TGTGCCAGCAGTGCAGCGAGGGGGCATGAGCAGTTCTTC.

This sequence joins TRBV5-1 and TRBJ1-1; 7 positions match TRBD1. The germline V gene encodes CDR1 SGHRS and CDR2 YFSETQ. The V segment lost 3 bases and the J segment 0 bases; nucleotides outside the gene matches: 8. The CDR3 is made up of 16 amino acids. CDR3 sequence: CASSYTTGTMNTEAFF. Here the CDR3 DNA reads TGCGCCAGCAGCTACACGACAGGGACCATGAACACTGAAGCTTTCTTT.

The CDR3: CASAPKGAGAEAFF. The CDR3 DNA reads as TGTGCCAGCGCCCCGAAGGGGGCAGGGGCTGAAGCTTTCTTT. The chain carries TRBV2 and TRBJ1-1; the match to TRBD1 covers 7 bases. V trimming: 8 bases; J trimming: 6 bases; junction bases outside the gene matches: 12. Germline CDR1 and CDR2: SNHLY and FYNNEI. The CDR3 is 14 residues long. The full variable domain, its missing parts supplied by reference TRBV2 and TRBJ1-1, is EPEVTQTPSHQVTQMGQEVILRCVPISNHLYFYWYRQILGQKVEFLVSFYNNEISEKSEIFDDQFSVERPDGSNFTLKIRSTKLEDSAMYFCASAPKGAGAEAFFGQGTRLTVV.

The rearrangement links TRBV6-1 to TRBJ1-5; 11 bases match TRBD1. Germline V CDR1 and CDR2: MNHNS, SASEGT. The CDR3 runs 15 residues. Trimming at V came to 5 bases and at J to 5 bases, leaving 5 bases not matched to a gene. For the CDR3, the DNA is TGTGCCAGCAGTCCAGCGGACAGGGGGCATCAGCCCCAGCATTTT. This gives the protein CASSPADRGHQPQHF.

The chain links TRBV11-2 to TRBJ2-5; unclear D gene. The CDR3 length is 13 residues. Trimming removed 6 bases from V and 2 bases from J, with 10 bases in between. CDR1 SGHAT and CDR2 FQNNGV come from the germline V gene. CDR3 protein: CASRNPEQETQYF. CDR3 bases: TGTGCCAGCAGAAACCCAGAACAAGAGACCCAGTACTTC.